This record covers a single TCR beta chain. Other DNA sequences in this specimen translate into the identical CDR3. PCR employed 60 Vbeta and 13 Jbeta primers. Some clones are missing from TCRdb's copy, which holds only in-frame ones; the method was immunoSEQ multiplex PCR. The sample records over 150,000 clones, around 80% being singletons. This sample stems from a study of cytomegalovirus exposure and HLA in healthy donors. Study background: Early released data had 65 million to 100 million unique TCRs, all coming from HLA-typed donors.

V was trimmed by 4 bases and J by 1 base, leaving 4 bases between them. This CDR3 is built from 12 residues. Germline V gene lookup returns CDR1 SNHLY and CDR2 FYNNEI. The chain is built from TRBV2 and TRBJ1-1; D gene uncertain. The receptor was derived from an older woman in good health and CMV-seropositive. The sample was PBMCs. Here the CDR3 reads CASSVRNTEAFF. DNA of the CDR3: TGTGCCAGCAGTGTTAGGAACACTGAAGCTTTCTTT.